This T cell receptor (beta chain) is drawn from a study of cytomegalovirus exposure and HLA in healthy donors. V lost 0 bases, J lost 6 bases, and 2 bases stayed unmatched. This CDR3 comprises 15 residues. CDR1 SGHAT and CDR2 FQNNGV come from the germline V gene. Amplification used 60 Vbeta primers and 13 Jbeta primers. The table came from immunoSEQ multiplex PCR; TCRdb's copy has only in-frame clones and leaves some out. The sample carries tens of thousands of clones, over 75% recorded once. Sequenced sample: PBMCs. The V gene is TRBV11-2, the J gene TRBJ1-6; 7 bases line up with TRBD1. The TCR originated in a man aged 40-55 years in good health and CMV-seronegative. CDR3 in amino acids: CASSLEDRANSPLHF. CDR3 nucleotides: TGTGCCAGCAGCTTAGAAGACAGGGCTAATTCACCCCTCCACTTT. The whole variable domain, filled in from reference TRBV11-2 and TRBJ1-6, reads EAGVAQSPRYKIIEKRQSVAFWCNPISGHATLYWYQQILGQGPKLLIQFQNNGVVDDSQLPKDRFSAERLKGVDSTLKIQPAKLEDSAVYLCASSLEDRANSPLHFGNGTRLTVT.